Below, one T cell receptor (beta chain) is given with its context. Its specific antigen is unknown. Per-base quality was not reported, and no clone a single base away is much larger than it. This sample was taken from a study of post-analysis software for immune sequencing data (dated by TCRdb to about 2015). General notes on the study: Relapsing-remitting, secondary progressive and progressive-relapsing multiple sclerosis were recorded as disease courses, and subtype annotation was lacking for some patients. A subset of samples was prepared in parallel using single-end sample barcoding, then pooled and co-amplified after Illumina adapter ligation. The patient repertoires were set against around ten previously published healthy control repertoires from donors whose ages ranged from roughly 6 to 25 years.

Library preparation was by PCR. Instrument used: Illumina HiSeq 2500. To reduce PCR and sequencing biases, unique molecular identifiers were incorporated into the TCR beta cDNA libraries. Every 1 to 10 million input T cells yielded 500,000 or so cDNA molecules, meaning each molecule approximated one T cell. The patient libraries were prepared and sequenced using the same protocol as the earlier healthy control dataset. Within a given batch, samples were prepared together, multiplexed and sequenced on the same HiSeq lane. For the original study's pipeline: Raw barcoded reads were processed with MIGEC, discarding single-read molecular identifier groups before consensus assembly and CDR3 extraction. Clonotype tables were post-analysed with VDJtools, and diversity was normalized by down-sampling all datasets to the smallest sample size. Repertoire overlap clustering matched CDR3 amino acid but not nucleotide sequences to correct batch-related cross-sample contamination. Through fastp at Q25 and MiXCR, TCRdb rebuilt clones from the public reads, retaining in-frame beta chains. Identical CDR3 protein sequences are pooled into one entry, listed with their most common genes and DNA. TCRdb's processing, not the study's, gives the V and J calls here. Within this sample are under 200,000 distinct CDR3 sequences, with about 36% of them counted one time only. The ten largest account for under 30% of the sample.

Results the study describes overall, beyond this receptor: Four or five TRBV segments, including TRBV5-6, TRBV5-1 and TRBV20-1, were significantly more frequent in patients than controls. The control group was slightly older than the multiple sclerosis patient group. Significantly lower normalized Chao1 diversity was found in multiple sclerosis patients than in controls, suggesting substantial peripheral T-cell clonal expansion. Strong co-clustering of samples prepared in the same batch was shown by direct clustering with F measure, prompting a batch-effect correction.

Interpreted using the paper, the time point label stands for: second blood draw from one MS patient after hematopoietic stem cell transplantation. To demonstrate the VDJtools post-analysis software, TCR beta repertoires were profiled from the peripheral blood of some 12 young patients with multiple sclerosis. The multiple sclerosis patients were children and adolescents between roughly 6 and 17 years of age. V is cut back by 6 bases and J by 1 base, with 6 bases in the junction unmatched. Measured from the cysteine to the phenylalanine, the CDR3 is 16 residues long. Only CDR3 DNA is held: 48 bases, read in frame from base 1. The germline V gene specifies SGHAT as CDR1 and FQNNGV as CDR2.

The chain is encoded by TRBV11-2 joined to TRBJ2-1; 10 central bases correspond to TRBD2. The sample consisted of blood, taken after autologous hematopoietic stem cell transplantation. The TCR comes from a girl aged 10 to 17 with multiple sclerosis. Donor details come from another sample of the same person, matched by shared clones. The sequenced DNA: TGTGCCAGCAGTCGTAGACTAGCGGGTTCCTACAATGAGCAGTTCTTC. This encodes CASSRRLAGSYNEQFF.